This TCR beta chain was recorded in a study of cytomegalovirus exposure and HLA in healthy donors (dated by TCRdb to the late 2010s). Concerning the study at large: The roughly 650 repertoires of the first cohort and the roughly 110 validation repertoires were produced on the same platform, according to a later analysis. The study aimed to test whether signatures of past pathogen exposure could be identified by cataloging public T cell receptors. A separate validation cohort of over a hundred different subjects was used in addition to the approximately 700-subject first cohort. To predict cytomegalovirus infection status, the study brought together high-throughput TCR immunosequencing, statistical association of individual TCRs with disease status, and machine learning.

There are 15 amino acids in the CDR3, from cysteine to phenylalanine inclusive. Only the CDR3 part of the read is kept: 45 bases, read in frame from the first base. V ends up 5 bases short and J 5 bases short, with an unmatched junction base count of 7. The germline V gene encodes CDR1 SGHRS and CDR2 YFSETQ. Donors formed part of the validation cohort, which comprised over a hundred subjects and was distinct from the first cohort of under 850 subjects. The library was prepared using the immunoSEQ multiplex PCR assay. The paper's processing steps were these. A statistical classification framework was developed to diagnose cytomegalovirus status using the catalog of TCR beta chain sequences. TCRdb re-hosts the immuneACCESS table, in-frame sequences only. Its copies lack some clones; in the studies checked, an unresolved V gene accounts for under half of them, and the cause for the rest is not known. Clone size and the V and J calls come from that table; the DNA yielded D and trimming. This sample comprises some 140,000 clones, roughly four fifths of them detected only once. The top ten clones comprise 1.4% of the sample.

What the work shows at the level of the full study, not this receptor alone: While some public TCRs were present in many individuals, most TCR sequences turned up only very rarely across donors. The classifier was reported to diagnose cytomegalovirus status with high specificity and sensitivity in both the original and validation cohorts. Three of the identified cytomegalovirus-associated TCR beta chains were confirmed in vitro to be specific for cytomegalovirus antigens. The study listed 164 TCR beta chains as associated with cytomegalovirus. According to the authors, the approach could potentially be generalized to other disease states and immunological phenotypes. Of the cluster scores, 85% to 95% were above 0 in a later analysis, which found that TCRs clustered in the first cohort also tended to co-occur in the 90 to 150 validation repertoires. A later analysis lacked HLA typing for the validation cohort, so it scored co-occurrence in that cohort across all 120 or so repertoires.

Of note for this clone: No cognate antigen has been identified for it. Base qualities are not at hand, and no much larger clone is one base apart.

Sequencing was done on a sample of PBMCs. The rearrangement joined TRBV5-1 to TRBJ2-1; TRBD2 lines up with 10 middle nucleotides. The TCR was taken from a woman aged 25 to 45 in good health and CMV-seronegative. The CDR3 amino acid sequence is: CASSPMGLANNEQFF. The nucleotide sequence is TGCGCCAGCAGTCCCATGGGACTAGCGAACAATGAGCAGTTCTTC.